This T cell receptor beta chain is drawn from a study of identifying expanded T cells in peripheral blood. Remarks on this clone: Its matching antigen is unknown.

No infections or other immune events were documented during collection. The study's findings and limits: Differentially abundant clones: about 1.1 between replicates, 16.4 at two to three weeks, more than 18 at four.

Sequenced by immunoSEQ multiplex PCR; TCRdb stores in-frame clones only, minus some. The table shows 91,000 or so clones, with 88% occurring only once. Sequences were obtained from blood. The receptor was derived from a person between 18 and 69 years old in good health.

CDR3 protein: CASQGYYEQYF. Here the CDR3 DNA reads TGTGCCAGCCAGGGGTACTACGAGCAGTACTTC. This sequence joins TRBV28 and TRBJ2-7; perhaps TRBD1 as D (6 bases). Germline values: CDR1 MDHEN, CDR2 SYDVKM. V was trimmed by 8 bases and J by 3 bases, leaving 8 bases between them. The CDR3 consists of 11 residues.